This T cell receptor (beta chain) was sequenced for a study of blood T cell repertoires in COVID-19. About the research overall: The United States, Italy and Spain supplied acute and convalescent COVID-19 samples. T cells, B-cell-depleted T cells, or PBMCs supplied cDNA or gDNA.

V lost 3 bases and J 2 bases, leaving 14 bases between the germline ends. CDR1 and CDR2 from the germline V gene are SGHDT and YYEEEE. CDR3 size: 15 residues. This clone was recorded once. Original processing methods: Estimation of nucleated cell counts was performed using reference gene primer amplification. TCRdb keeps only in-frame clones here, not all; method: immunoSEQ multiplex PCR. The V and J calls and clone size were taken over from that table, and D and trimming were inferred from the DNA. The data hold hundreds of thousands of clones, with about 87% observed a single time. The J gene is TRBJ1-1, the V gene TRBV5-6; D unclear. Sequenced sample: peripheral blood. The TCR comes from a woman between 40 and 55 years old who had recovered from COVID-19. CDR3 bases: TGTGCCAGCAGCTGGAGGGTGGTTGTAAACACTGAAGCTTTCTTT. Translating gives CASSWRVVVNTEAFF. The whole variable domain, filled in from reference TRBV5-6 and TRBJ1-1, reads DAGVTQSPTHLIKTRGQQVTLRCSPKSGHDTVSWYQQALGQGPQFIFQYYEEEERQRGNFPDRFSGHQFPNYSSELNVNALLLGDSALYLCASSWRVVVNTEAFFGQGTRLTVV.